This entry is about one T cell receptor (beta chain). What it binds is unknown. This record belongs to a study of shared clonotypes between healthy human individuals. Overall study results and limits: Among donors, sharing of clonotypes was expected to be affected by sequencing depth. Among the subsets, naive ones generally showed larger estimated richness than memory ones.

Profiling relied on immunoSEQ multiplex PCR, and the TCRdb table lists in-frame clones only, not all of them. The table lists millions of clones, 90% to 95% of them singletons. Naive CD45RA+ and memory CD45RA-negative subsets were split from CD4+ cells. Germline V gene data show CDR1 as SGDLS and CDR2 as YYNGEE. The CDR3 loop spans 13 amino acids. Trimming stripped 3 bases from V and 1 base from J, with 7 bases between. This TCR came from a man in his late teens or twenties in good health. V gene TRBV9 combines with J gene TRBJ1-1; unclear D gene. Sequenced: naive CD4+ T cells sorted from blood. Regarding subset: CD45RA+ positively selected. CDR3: CASSGTENTEAFF. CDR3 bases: TGTGCCAGCAGCGGTACGGAGAACACTGAAGCTTTCTTT.